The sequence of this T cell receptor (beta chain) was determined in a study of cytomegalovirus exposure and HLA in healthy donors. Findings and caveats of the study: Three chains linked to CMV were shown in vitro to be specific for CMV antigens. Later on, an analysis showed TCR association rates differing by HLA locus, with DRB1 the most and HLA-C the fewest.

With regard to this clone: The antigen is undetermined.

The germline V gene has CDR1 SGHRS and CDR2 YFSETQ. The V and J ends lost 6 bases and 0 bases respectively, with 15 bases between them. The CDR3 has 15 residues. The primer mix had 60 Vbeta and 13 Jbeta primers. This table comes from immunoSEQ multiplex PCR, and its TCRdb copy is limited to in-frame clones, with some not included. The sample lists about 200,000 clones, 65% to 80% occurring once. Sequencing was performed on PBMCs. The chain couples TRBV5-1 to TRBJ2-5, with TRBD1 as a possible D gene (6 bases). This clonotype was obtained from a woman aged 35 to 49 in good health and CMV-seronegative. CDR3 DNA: TGCGCCAGCAACCCCGGGACAACGTACCAAGAGACCCAGTACTTC. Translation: CASNPGTTYQETQYF.